The text below deals with one T cell receptor (beta chain). As yet, its antigen is unknown. Regions amplified from RNA transcripts were the TCR beta CDR3 regions. When the TCR CDR3 underwent first-round RT-PCR, the HTBI primer set was used. TCRdb independently ran MiXCR on the multiplex PCR reads; one entry per CDR3 protein. The repertoire includes 500,000 to 700,000 distinct CDR3 sequences, approximately 15% of them detected once, and about 18% sits in the top ten. These data are taken from a study of T cells in Graves' hyperthyroidism and ophthalmopathy. Study-wide points: Expanded thyroid clonotypes (above 0.001) were mostly also found in blood.

Germline assignment: CDR1 DFQATT and CDR2 SNEGSKA (reference sequence). The CDR3 covers 14 residues. The germline V and J ends were trimmed by 1 base and 2 bases, with 10 bases remaining between them. Patients were excluded for uncontrolled infection, other autoimmune disease, pregnancy or lactation. The sequenced sample consisted of blood. This receptor was obtained from a woman aged 18-35 years with Graves' hyperthyroidism. This chain links TRBV20-1 with TRBJ2-3; the D is unclear. The CDR3 DNA follows: TGCAGTGCTAGAGCCAATCGATTCACAGATACGCAGTATTTT. It translates to CSARANRFTDTQYF.